What follows are 10 T cell receptor beta chains derived from one specimen sequenced in a study of blood T cell repertoires in COVID-19. Produced via immunoSEQ multiplex PCR; TCRdb's table is partial and in-frame only. The sample has hundreds of thousands of clones, about 90% seen once. The specimen was peripheral blood. These receptors originate from a woman in her twenties or thirties with COVID-19, enrolled during active disease.

Comment on this clone: The junction does not match germline at one end; this may be a read error. V usage is TRBV7-7 and J usage is TRBJ2-5, with 9 bases lining up with TRBD1. The CDR3 covers 15 residues. Looked up from germline, CDR1 is SSHAT and CDR2 is FNYEAQ (reference sequence). In DNA, the CDR3 is TGTGCTAGCAGCTCGGACAGGGGTGGTCAAGAGACCCAGTACTTC. It encodes CASSSDRGGQETQYF.

The genes are TRBV5-4 and TRBJ1-2; 8 bases agree with TRBD1. Germline values: CDR1 SGHNT, CDR2 YYREEE (reference sequence). CDR3 length: 14 amino acids. V lost 4 bases, J lost 7 bases, and 9 bases stayed unmatched. The CDR3 loop reads CASSPQQGAVGYTF. In DNA form, the CDR3 reads TGTGCCAGCAGCCCCCAGCAGGGGGCGGTTGGCTACACCTTC.

Concerning this clone: The germline gene is not matched at one end of the junction; a read error may be the cause. The V and J genes are TRBV5-6 and TRBJ1-2; D is unclear. CDR1 is SGHDT and CDR2 is YYEEEE in the germline V gene. CDR3 length equals 14 residues. The CDR3 coding sequence is TGTGCCAGCAGCTTGGAATGGCAGGCCTATCGCTACACCTTC. It is translated as CASSLEWQAYRYTF. Filled out from reference TRBV5-6 and TRBJ1-2, the complete variable domain reads DAGVTQSPTHLIKTRGQQVTLRCSPKSGHDTVSWYQQALGQGPQFIFQYYEEEERQRGNFPDRFSGHQFPNYSSELNVNALLLGDSALYLCASSLEWQAYRYTFGSGTRLTVV.

This rearrangement joins TRBV4-3 to TRBJ1-1; tentatively, D is TRBD1 (5 bases). V was pared by 0 bases and J by 0 bases, with 8 bases between. The CDR3 contains 15 residues. CDR1 and CDR2 from the germline V gene are LGHNA and YSLEER. DNA for the CDR3: TGCGCCAGCAGCCAAGATCACAGGATGAACACTGAAGCTTTCTTT. Its translation is CASSQDHRMNTEAFF.

The V gene is TRBV11-2, the J gene TRBJ1-1; D gene ambiguous. The germline V and J ends were trimmed by 1 base and 0 bases, with 9 bases remaining between them. Germline V gene data show CDR1 as SGHAT and CDR2 as FQNNGV. The CDR3 extends over 15 amino acids. CDR3 protein: CASSLGALVNTEAFF. CDR3 nucleotides: TGTGCCAGCAGCTTAGGAGCCTTAGTGAACACTGAAGCTTTCTTT.

This clone has a single count. This chain uses TRBV20-1 with TRBJ1-1; weak D call: TRBD1 (6 bases). Trimming cost V 3 bases and J 7 bases, with 12 bases left between them. The CDR3 extends over 12 amino acids. The germline V gene has CDR1 DFQATT and CDR2 SNEGSKA (reference sequence). The CDR3 here is CSASGDRSEAFF. The DNA for the CDR3 is TGCAGTGCTAGTGGAGACAGGAGTGAAGCTTTCTTT.

The chain combines TRBV24-1 with TRBJ2-1, with a possible D match to TRBD2 (6 bases). Trimming cost V 3 bases and J 2 bases, with 16 bases left between them. CDR1 and CDR2 from the germline V gene are KGHDR and SFDVKD. This CDR3 has 17 amino acids. The CDR3 region is CATSDSRVSGTYNEQFF. The CDR3, as DNA: TGTGCCACCAGTGATAGCCGGGTTAGCGGTACCTACAATGAGCAGTTCTTC.

The chain joins TRBV7-2 to TRBJ2-5; D is unresolved. The CDR3 is 11 amino acids. V gave up 5 bases and J gave up 5 bases, with 6 bases separating them. Germline V lookup: CDR1 SGHTA, CDR2 FQGNSA. The CDR3 is CASSQAETQYF. CDR3 nucleotides: TGTGCCAGCAGCCAAGCGGAGACCCAGTACTTC. Variable domain in full (rest from reference TRBV7-2 and TRBJ2-5): GAGVSQSPSNKVTEKGKDVELRCDPISGHTALYWYRQSLGQGLEFLIYFQGNSAPDKSGLPSDRFSAERTGGSVSTLTIQRTQQEDSAVYLCASSQAETQYFGPGTRLLVL.

The CDR3 coding sequence is TGTGCCACCGGCACACAGGTGTCTGGGGGCTACACCTTC. Translation gives CATGTQVSGGYTF. V is TRBV6-6 and J is TRBJ1-2; a weak D match, TRBD1 (5 bases). Trimming shortened V by 10 bases and J by 8 bases, and 20 bases separated the two germline ends. CDR1 and CDR2 from the germline V gene are MNHNY and SVGAGI (reference sequence). The CDR3 extends over 13 amino acids.

This clone occurred a few times. The J gene is TRBJ1-5, the V gene TRBV19; TRBD1 agrees at 10 bases. Trimming removed 5 bases from V and 4 bases from J; junction bases left unmatched: 8. The CDR3 is 16 residues long. Germline V gives CDR1 LNHDA, CDR2 SQIVND (reference sequence). The DNA of the CDR3 is TGTGCCAGTAGTCCCCGACAGGGGGCGACAAATCAGCCCCAGCATTTT. Translation gives CASSPRQGATNQPQHF.